Reported below is one T cell receptor beta chain. The assay was immunoSEQ multiplex PCR, and TCRdb's table has in-frame clones only and misses some. Of roughly 120,000 clones listed, roughly nine tenths are singletons. The data stem from a study of T cell responses to AZD1222 COVID-19 vaccine. Germline V CDR1 and CDR2: SEHNR, FQNEAQ (reference sequence). Trimming cost V 3 bases and J 4 bases, with 11 bases left between them. CDR3 length: 14 amino acids. The J gene is TRBJ2-3, the V gene TRBV7-9, with a tentative D call TRBD1 (6 bases). This specimen was peripheral blood, taken on day 0 of AZD1222 vaccination. The TCR was taken from an adult in good health. The CDR3, as DNA: TGTGCCAGCAGCTTTACAGGGTTTGCAGATACGCAGTATTTT. This encodes CASSFTGFADTQYF.